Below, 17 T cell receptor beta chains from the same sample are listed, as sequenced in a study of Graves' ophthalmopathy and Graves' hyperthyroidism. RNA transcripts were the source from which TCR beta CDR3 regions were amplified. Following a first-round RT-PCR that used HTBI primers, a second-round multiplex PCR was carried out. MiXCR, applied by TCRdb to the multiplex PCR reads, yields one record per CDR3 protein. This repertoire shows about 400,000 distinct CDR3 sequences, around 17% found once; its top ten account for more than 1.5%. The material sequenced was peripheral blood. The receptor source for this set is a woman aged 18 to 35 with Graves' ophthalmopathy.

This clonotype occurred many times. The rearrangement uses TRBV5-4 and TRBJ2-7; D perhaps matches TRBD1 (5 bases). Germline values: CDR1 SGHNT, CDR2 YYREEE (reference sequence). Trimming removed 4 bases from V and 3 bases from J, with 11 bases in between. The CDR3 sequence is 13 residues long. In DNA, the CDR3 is TGTGCCAGCAGCCCCAAAACAGGCTACGAGCAGTACTTC. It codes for CASSPKTGYEQYF.

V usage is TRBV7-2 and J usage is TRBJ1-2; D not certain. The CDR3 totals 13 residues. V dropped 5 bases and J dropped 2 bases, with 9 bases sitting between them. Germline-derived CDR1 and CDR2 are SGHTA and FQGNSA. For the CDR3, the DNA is TGTGCCAGCAGCCAAGACAAAAACTATGGCTACACCTTC. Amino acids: CASSQDKNYGYTF.

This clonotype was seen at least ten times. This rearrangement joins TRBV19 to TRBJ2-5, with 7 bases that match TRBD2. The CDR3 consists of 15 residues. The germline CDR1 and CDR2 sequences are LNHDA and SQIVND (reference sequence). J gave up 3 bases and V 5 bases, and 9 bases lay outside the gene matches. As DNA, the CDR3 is TGTGCCAGTAGTTCCGGCCCGGGGAGGGAAGAGACCCAGTACTTC. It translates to CASSSGPGREETQYF.

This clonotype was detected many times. CDR3 nucleotide sequence: TGTGCCAGCAGTTACGGAGACTCCTCCCCCTACGAGCAGTACTTC. The encoded protein is CASSYGDSSPYEQYF. This chain connects TRBV6-2 or TRBV6-3 to TRBJ2-7; no reliable D call. The germline V and J ends were trimmed by 2 bases and 2 bases, with 13 bases remaining between them. This CDR3 is built from 15 residues. Germline V gives CDR1 MNHEY, CDR2 SVGEGT.

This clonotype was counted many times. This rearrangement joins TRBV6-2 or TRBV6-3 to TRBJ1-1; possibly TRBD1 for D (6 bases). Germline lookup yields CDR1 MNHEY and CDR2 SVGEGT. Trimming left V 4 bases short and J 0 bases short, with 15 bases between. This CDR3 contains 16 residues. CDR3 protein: CASSSPRGPMNTEAFF. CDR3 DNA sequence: TGTGCCAGCAGTTCGCCTCGGGGGCCCATGAACACTGAAGCTTTCTTT.

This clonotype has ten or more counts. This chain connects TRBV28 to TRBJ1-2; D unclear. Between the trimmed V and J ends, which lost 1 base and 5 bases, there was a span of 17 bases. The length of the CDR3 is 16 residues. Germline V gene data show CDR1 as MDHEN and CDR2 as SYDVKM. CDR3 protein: CASSLSGKRAPYGYTF. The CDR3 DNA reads TGTGCCAGCAGTTTATCCGGGAAAAGGGCACCTTATGGCTACACCTTC.

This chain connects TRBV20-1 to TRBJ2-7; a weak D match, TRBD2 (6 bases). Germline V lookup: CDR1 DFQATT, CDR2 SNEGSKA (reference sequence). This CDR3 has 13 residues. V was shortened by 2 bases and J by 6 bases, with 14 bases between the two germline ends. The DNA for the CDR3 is TGCAGTGCTAGAACTAGCAGGGTTGCCGAGCAGTACTTC. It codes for CSARTSRVAEQYF.

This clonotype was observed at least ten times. CDR3 in amino acids: CASSLVFFSGANVLTF. CDR3 DNA: TGTGCCAGCAGCTTAGTTTTCTTCTCTGGGGCCAACGTCCTGACTTTC. The rearrangement links TRBV11-2 to TRBJ2-6, with D unresolved. Per germline, CDR1 SGHAT and CDR2 FQNNGV. Trimming stripped 1 base from V and 0 bases from J, with 7 bases between. The CDR3 covers 16 residues.

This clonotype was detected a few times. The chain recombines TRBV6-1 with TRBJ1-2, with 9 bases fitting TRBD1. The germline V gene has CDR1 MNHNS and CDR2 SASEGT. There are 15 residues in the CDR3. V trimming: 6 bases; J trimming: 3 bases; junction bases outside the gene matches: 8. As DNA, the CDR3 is TGTGCCAGCAGCGGGGACAGGGTTTTTGACTATGGCTACACCTTC. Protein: CASSGDRVFDYGYTF.

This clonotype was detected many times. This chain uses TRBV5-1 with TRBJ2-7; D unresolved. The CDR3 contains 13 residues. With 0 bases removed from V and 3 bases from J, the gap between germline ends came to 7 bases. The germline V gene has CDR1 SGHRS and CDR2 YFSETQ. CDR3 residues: CASSLGISYEQYF. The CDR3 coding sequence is TGCGCCAGCAGCTTGGGCATCAGCTACGAGCAGTACTTC.

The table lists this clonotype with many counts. The CDR3 DNA reads as TGCGCCAGCAGCCAAGGCAGCGAAGCTTTCTTT. Translated, it gives CASSQGSEAFF. The chain uses TRBV4-1 and TRBJ1-1; no definite D call. CDR1 and CDR2 (germline): MGHRA, YSYEKL. Trimming pared 1 base from V and 8 bases from J, leaving 5 bases between. This CDR3 comprises 11 residues.

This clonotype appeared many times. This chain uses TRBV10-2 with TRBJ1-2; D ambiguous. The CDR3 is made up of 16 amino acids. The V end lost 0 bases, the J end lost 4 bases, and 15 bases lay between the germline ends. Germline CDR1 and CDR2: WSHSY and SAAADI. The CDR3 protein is CASSESTPTLGYGYTF. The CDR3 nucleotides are TGCGCCAGCAGTGAGTCGACACCAACACTTGGCTATGGCTACACCTTC.

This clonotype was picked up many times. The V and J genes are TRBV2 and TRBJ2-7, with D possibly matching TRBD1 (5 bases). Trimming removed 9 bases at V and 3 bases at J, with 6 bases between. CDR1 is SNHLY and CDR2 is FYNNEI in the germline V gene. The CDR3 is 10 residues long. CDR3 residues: CASQGYEQYF. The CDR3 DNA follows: TGTGCCAGTCAGGGCTACGAGCAGTACTTC.

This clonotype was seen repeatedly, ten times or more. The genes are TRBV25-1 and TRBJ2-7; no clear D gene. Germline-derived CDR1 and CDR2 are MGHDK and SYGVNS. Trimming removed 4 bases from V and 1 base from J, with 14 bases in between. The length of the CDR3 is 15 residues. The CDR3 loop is CASSGFSALSYEQYF. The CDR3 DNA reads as TGTGCCAGCAGTGGATTCAGTGCGTTATCCTACGAGCAGTACTTC.

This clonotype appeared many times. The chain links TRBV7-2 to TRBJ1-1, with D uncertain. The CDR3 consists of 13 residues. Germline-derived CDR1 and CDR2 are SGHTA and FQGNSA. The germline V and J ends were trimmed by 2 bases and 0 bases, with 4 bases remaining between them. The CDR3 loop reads CASSLWLNTEAFF. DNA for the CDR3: TGTGCCAGCAGCTTATGGCTGAACACTGAAGCTTTCTTT.

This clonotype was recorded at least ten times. The CDR3 DNA reads as TGTGCCAGCAGCTCCCCCCCGGGGGACATTCAGTACTTC. It codes for CASSSPPGDIQYF. The J gene is TRBJ2-4, the V gene TRBV7-2, with a weak D call TRBD2 (6 bases). The CDR3 loop spans 13 amino acids. V lost 4 bases, J lost 8 bases, and 12 bases lay in between. CDR1 is SGHTA, CDR2 FQGNSA, per germline.

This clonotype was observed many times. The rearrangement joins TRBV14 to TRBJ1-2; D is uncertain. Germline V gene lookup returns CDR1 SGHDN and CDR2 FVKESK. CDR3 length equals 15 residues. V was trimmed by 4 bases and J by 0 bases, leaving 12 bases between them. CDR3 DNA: TGTGCCAGCAGCCCGGGGAGAATGGCTAACTATGGCTACACCTTC. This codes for CASSPGRMANYGYTF.